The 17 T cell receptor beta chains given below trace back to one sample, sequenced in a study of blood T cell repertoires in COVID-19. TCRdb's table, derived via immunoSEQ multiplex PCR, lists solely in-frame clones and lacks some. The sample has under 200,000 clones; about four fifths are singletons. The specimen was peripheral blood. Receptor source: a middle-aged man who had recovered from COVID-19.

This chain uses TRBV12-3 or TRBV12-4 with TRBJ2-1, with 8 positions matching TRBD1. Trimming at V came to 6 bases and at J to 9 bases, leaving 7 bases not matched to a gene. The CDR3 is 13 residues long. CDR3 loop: CASSSQGAGEQFF. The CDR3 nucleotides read TGTGCCAGCAGCTCTCAGGGGGCAGGTGAGCAGTTCTTC.

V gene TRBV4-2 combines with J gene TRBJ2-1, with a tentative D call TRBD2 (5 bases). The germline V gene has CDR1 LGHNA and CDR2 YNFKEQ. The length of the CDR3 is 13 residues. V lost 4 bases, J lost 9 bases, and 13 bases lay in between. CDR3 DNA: TGTGCCAGCAGCCCGAAAGGAGGCTTTGAGCAGTTCTTC. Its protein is CASSPKGGFEQFF.

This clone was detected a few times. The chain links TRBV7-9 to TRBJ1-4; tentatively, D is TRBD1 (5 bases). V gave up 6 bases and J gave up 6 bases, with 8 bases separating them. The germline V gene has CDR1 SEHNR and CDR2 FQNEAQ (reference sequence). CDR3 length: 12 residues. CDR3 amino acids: CASRGLYEKLFF. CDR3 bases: TGTGCCAGCAGGGGGCTTTATGAAAAACTGTTTTTT.

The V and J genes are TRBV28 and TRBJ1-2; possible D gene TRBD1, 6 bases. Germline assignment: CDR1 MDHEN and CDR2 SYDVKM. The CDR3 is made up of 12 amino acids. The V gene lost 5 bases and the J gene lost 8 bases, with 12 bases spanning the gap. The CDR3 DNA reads TGTGCCAGCAGTCCACAGGGTCTCGGCTACACCTTC. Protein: CASSPQGLGYTF.

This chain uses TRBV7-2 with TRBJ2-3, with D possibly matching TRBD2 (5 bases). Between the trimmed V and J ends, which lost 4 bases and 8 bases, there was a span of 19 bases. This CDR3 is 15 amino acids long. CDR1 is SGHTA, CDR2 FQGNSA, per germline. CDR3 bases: TGTGCCAGCAGCTCCCGCGGGCGGACTGTGGGTACGCAGTATTTT. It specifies CASSSRGRTVGTQYF.

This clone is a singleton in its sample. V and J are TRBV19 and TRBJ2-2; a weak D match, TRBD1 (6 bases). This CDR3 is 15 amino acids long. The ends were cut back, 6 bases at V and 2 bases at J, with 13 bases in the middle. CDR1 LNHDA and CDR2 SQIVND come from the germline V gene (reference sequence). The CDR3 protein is CASRQPGQNTGELFF. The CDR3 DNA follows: TGTGCCAGTAGGCAACCGGGACAAAACACCGGGGAGCTGTTTTTT.

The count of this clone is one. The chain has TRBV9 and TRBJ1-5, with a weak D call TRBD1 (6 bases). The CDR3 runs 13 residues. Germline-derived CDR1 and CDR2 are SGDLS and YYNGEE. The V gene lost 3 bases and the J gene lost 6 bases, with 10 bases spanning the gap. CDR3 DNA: TGTGCCAGCAGCGAGGGGGAGCTTCAGCCCCAGCATTTT. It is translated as CASSEGELQPQHF.

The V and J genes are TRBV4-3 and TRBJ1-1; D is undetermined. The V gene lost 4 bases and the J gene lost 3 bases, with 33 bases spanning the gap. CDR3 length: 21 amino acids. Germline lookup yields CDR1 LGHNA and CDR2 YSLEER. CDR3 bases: TGCGCCAGCAGCCGGTCAGCAGCAGCGAGGGTGTCAGGTGCTGCGGACACTGAAGCTTTCTTT. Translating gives CASSRSAAARVSGAADTEAFF.

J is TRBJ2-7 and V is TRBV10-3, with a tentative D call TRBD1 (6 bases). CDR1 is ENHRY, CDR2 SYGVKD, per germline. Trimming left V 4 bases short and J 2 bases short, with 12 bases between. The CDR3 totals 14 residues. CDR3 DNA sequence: TGTGCCATCAGTGGGGGGCAGACAACCTACGAGCAGTACTTC. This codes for CAISGGQTTYEQYF.

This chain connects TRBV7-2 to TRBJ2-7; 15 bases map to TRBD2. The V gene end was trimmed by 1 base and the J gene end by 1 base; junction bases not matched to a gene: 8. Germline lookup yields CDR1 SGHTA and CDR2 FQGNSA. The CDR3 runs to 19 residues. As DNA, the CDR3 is TGTGCCAGCAGCTTAGACTTCGCGGGACTAGCGGGGGGATCCTACGAGCAGTACTTC. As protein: CASSLDFAGLAGGSYEQYF.

The CDR3 region has the DNA TGTGCCAGCAGTCGCACAGGAACCCACTCCTACGAGCAGTACTTC. This codes for CASSRTGTHSYEQYF. The chain uses TRBV6-2 or TRBV6-3 and TRBJ2-7; possibly TRBD1 for D (5 bases). The CDR3 is 15 amino acids. Trimming cost V 5 bases and J 0 bases, with 14 bases left between them. From germline, CDR1 is MNHEY and CDR2 SVGEGT.

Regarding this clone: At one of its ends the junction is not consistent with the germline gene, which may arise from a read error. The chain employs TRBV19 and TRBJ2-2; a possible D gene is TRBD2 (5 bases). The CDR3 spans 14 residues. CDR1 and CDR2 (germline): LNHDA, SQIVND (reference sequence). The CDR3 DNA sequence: TGTGCCAGTAGTATCGGCCGCTTTGCCGGGGAGTTGTTTTTT. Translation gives CASSIGRFAGELFF.

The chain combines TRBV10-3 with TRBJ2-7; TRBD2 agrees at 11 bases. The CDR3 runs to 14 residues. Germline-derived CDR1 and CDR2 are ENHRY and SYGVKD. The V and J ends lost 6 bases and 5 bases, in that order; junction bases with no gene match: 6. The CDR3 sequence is CAISLAGGPDEQYF. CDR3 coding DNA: TGTGCCATCAGCTTAGCGGGAGGGCCAGACGAGCAGTACTTC.

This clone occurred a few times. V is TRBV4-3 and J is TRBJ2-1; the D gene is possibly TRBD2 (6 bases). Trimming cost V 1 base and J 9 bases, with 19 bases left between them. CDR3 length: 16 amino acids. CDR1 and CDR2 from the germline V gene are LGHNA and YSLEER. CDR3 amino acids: CASSQGGASLGGEQFF. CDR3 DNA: TGCGCCAGCAGCCAAGGAGGGGCTAGCTTGGGAGGTGAGCAGTTCTTC.

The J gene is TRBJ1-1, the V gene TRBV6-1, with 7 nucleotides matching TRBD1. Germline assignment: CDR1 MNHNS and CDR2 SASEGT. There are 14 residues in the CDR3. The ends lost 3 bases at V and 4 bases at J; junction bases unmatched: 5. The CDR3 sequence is CASSDPGGITEAFF. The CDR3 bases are TGTGCCAGCAGTGACCCAGGGGGGATCACTGAAGCTTTCTTT.

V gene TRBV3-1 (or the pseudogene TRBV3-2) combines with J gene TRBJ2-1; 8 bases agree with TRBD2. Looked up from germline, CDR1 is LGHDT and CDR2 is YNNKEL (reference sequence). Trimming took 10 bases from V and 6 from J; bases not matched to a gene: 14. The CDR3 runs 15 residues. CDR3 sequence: CAILPGSGAGNEQFF. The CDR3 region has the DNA TGTGCCATCCTGCCGGGTAGCGGGGCAGGCAATGAGCAGTTCTTC.

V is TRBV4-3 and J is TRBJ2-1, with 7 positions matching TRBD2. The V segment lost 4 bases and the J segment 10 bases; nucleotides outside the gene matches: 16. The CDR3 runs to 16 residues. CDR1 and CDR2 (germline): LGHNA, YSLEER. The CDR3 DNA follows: TGCGCCAGCAGCCCACTATCCCCTGCGGGAGCGGAGGAGCAGTTCTTC. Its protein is CASSPLSPAGAEEQFF.